This TCR beta chain was identified in a study of blood T cell repertoires in COVID-19. Overall study context: Acute and convalescent COVID-19 specimens originated in the United States, Italy and Spain.

V was shortened by 10 bases and J by 3 bases, with 10 bases between the two germline ends. Per the germline V gene, CDR1 is MGHDK and CDR2 is SYGVNS. The CDR3 is made up of 13 amino acids. This clone has ten or more counts. Cohorts were based on clinical histories the participants reported. Some clones are missing from TCRdb's copy, which holds only in-frame ones; the method was immunoSEQ multiplex PCR. Among roughly 220,000 clones listed, around 80% were seen once. The receptor was derived from a man aged 25-40 years with acute COVID-19. The chain links TRBV25-1 to TRBJ1-6, with D maybe TRBD1 (5 bases). Sample: PBMCs or T cells enriched from blood (not recorded which). For the CDR3, the DNA is TGTGCCACCGCGGGGGGCTATAATTCACCCCTCCACTTT. Encoded protein: CATAGGYNSPLHF.